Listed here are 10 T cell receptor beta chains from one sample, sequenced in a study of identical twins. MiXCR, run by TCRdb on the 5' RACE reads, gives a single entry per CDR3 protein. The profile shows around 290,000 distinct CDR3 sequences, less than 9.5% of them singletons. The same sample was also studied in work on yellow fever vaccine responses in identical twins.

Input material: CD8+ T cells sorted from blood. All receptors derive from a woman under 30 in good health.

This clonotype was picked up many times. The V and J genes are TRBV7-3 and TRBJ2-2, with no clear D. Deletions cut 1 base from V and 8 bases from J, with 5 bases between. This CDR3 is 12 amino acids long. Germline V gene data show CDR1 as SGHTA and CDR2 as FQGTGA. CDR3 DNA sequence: TGTGCCAGCAGCTTAAAGGCGGGGGAGCTGTTTTTT. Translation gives CASSLKAGELFF.

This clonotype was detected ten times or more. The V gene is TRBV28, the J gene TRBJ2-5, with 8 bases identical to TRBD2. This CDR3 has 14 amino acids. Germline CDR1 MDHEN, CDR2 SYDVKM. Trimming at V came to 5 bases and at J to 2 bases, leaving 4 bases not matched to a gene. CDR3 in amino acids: CASSNGGGQETQYF. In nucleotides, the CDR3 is TGTGCCAGCAGTAACGGGGGGGGGCAAGAGACCCAGTACTTC.

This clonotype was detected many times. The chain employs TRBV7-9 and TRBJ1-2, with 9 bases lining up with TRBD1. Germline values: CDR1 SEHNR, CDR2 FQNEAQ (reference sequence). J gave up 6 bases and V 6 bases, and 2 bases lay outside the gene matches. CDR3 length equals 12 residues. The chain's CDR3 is CASRTGGHGYTF. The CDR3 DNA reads TGTGCCAGCAGGACAGGGGGACATGGCTACACCTTC.

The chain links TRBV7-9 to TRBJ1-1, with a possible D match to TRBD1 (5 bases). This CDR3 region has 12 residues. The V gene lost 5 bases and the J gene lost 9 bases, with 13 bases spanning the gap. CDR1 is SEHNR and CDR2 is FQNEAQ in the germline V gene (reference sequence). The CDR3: CASSHDRDQAFF. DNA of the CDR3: TGTGCCAGCAGCCATGACAGAGACCAAGCTTTCTTT.

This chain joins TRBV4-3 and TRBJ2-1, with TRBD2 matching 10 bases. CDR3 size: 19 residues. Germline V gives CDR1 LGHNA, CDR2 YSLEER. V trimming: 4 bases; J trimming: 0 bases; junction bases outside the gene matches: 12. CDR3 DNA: TGCGCCAGCAGCCCTTCCGGGACTAGCGAATCGAGCTCCTACAATGAGCAGTTCTTC. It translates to CASSPSGTSESSSYNEQFF.

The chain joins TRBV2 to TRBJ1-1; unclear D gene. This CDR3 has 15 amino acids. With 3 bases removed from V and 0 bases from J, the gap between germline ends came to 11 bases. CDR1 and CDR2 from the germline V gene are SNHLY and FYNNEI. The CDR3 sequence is CASSEVRQLNTEAFF. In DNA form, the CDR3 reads TGTGCCAGCAGTGAGGTTAGGCAGTTGAACACTGAAGCTTTCTTT.

The CDR3 loop is CASSPGHTTPYEQYF. DNA for the CDR3: TGTGCCAGCAGTCCGGGACATACAACCCCCTACGAGCAGTACTTC. The V call is TRBV6-1, the J call TRBJ2-7; TRBD1 is a possible D gene (6 bases). Germline V CDR1 and CDR2: MNHNS, SASEGT. The CDR3 totals 15 residues. Trimming removed 5 bases from V and 2 bases from J, with 16 bases in between.

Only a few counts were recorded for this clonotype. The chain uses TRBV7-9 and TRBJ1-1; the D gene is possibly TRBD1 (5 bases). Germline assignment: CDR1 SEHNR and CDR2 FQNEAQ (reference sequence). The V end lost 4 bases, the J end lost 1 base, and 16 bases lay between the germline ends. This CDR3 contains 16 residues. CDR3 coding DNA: TGTGCCAGCAGCTGGGGACGATTTAGCCCGAACACTGAAGCTTTCTTT. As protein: CASSWGRFSPNTEAFF.

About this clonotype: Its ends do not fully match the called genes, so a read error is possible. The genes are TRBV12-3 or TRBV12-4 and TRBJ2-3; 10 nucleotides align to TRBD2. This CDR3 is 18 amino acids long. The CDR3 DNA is TGTGCCTGCAGTCCCAAGCTAGCGGGAGTAATGAGCACAGATACGCAGTATTTT. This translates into CACSPKLAGVMSTDTQYF.

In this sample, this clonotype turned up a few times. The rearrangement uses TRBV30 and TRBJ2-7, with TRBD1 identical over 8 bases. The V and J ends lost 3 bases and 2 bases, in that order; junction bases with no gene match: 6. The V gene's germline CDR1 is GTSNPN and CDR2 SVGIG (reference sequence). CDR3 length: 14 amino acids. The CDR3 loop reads CAWSPGTGAYEQYF. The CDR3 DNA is TGTGCCTGGAGCCCTGGGACAGGCGCCTACGAGCAGTACTTC.